Included here is one T cell receptor beta chain sequence, with context. Antigen specificity is unknown. The data were taken from a study of cytomegalovirus exposure and HLA in healthy donors. Overall study results and limits: Among TCR sequences, most were rare, though some public TCRs appeared in many donors. Presence/absence analyses rested on an assumption that sequencing depth was roughly uniform across donors.

Germline V gene sequence: CDR1 SGHTA, CDR2 FQGNSA. CDR3 length: 16 residues. The ends were cut back, 5 bases at V and 5 bases at J, with 20 bases in the middle. The PCR contained 60 Vbeta and 13 Jbeta primers. Sequenced by immunoSEQ multiplex PCR; TCRdb stores in-frame clones only, minus some. The sample holds about 160,000 clones; approximately 76% are singletons and the top ten take 1.3% to 1.5%. Sequencing was carried out using PBMCs. The chain joins TRBV7-2 to TRBJ2-3; D is possibly TRBD2 (5 bases). The receptor comes from a man between 60 and 70 years old in good health and CMV-seronegative. The CDR3 nucleotides read TGTGCCAGCAGCAGCGGCCCCCGGCTAGTTCGAGATACGCAGTATTTT. Protein product: CASSSGPRLVRDTQYF.